The sequence of this T cell receptor beta chain was determined in a study of blood T cell repertoires in COVID-19. Assay used: immunoSEQ multiplex PCR; TCRdb lists only in-frame clones, some missing. The repertoire has hundreds of thousands of clones, nearly 90% of them found once; the top ten carry around 10%. This TCR came from a woman younger than 45 with COVID-19, enrolled during active disease. Sequenced input: peripheral blood.

The CDR3 reads CASSLHLTGAYEQYF. CDR3 sequence (DNA): TGCGCCAGCAGCCTCCACCTGACAGGAGCCTACGAGCAGTACTTC. The chain joins TRBV5-1 to TRBJ2-7; D possibly corresponds to TRBD1 (6 bases). The V end was cut by 4 bases, the J end by 2 bases, with 16 bases between. CDR3 size: 15 residues. The germline V gene encodes CDR1 SGHRS and CDR2 YFSETQ.